This entry is about one TCR beta chain. This record belongs to a study of blood T cell repertoires in COVID-19. Study-wide context: Specimens from acute and convalescent COVID-19 originated in the United States, Italy and Spain. From T cells, B-cell-depleted T cells, or PBMCs came the material, which was cDNA or gDNA.

This CDR3 is 14 amino acids long. In germline, CDR1 is MDHEN, CDR2 SYDVKM. Trimming left V 3 bases short and J 3 bases short, with 12 bases between. Authors' data handling: Amplification of reference gene primers provided the estimated nucleated cell counts. Libraries were prepared by immunoSEQ multiplex PCR; TCRdb keeps only in-frame clonotypes and omits some of them. D and trimming were read from the DNA, whereas the V and J calls and clone size are those reported in that table. The sample shows some 90,000 clones, under 90% of them seen only once. Sequencing was performed on peripheral blood. The chain combines TRBV28 with TRBJ2-7, with D perhaps matching TRBD1 (7 bases). The receptor was derived from a human donor in a cohort sampled during active COVID-19. CDR3 region: CASSFAGGNYEQYF. In DNA form, the CDR3 reads TGTGCCAGCAGTTTCGCAGGGGGGAACTACGAGCAGTACTTC.